This record concerns one TCR beta chain sequence. Its specific antigen is unknown. Base qualities are not recorded, but no much larger clone differs from it by a single base. Participants in the prospective study were enrolled through a virtual design, were aged about 18 to 90 years, and lived in approximately 24 United States geographic areas. In the prospective study, cohorts were assigned on the basis of participant-reported clinical history obtained from a screening survey and a study questionnaire. Mobile phlebotomists in the prospective study collected whole blood, serum and a nasopharyngeal or oropharyngeal swab from every participant. Participants in the prospective study had the option to provide additional blood draws and questionnaires over an approximately two-month period. Blood samples from the prospective study were shipped frozen or at room temperature prior to DNA extraction. The data were obtained in a study of blood T cell repertoires in COVID-19 (TCRdb year 2020). Looking at the study overall: The collaborator samples originated in the United States, Italy and Spain and spanned the acute and convalescent phases of COVID-19. Nearly every sample came with metadata listing a de-identified subject ID, COVID-19 status, age in years and sex. Where available, HLA class I and class II types were taken from metadata supplied by the sample provider and were not determined by assay-based typing. The repertoires were made available in a free public database intended to serve as a resource for research on the immune response to SARS-CoV-2. Deeply sampled blood TCRbeta repertoires from subjects exposed to, actively infected with, or recovered from COVID-19 were included in the dataset. The material from the prospective study consisted of cDNA or gDNA derived from T cells, B-cell-depleted T cells, or PBMCs. The samples were drawn from two sources: the first 160 participants of the ongoing ImmuneRACE study, and approximately 1,300 subjects contributed by 6 global collaborators. Study-wide conclusions, independent of this receptor: How much clinical and demographic metadata was included differed by source and by participant, and the metadata was provided uncurated.

Reading the germline V gene gives CDR1 SGHTA and CDR2 FQGNSA. The CDR3 measures 15 amino acids from cysteine to phenylalanine. This entry keeps only the CDR3 DNA: 45 bases, framed from base 1. V loses 5 bases at its end and J loses 4 bases; junction bases beyond the gene matches: 5. The immunoSEQ Assay, a bias-controlled multiplex PCR, was used to amplify TCRbeta CDR3 regions from genomic DNA. The authors' pipeline ran thus. Nucleated cell counts per sample were estimated from amplification of reference gene primers within the assay. To quantify the absolute abundance of each unique TCRbeta CDR3 rearrangement, sequence reads were collapsed and filtered. Productive Simpson clonality was computed per sample as the square root of Simpson's diversity index over productive rearrangements. This is the immuneACCESS table as TCRdb keeps it, with only in-frame sequences that have V and J called. A part of the clones is gone; compared with another copy, unresolved V genes explain less than half, and the rest is unexplained. V and J calls and clone size are copied from that table; D and trimming were computed from the DNA. The sample data list about 220,000 clones, and around 89% of these were observed just once. The ten biggest clones cover roughly 2.3% of the sample.

The sample consisted of PBMCs or T cells enriched from blood (not recorded which). The clonotype comes from a woman in her thirties or forties with acute COVID-19. This chain is built from TRBV7-2 and TRBJ1-1, with TRBD1 matching 12 junction bases. The DNA sequence reads TGTGCCAGCAGCCCGGGACAGGGGGCGACCACTGAAGCTTTCTTT. It codes for CASSPGQGATTEAFF.